The sequence of this T cell receptor beta chain was determined in a study of OX40 agonist ivuxolimab in advanced cancers. In terms of the full investigation: Ivuxolimab, which targeted the costimulatory receptor OX40 (CD134), was an agonistic, fully human IgG2 monoclonal antibody. Intravenous ivuxolimab was administered to patients every 2 weeks at six dose levels: 0.01, 0.1, 0.3, 1.5, 3 and 10 mg/kg. Of the approximately 53 patients in dose escalation, about 20 had hepatocellular carcinoma, approximately 15 had melanoma, 9 had renal cell carcinoma and 9 had head and neck cancer. In the dose-escalation cohort, approximately 82% of patients were male, and the mean age was approximately 64 years, with a range of 23 to 79. Prior anti-PD-1, anti-PD-L1 or anti-CTLA-4 therapy was permitted, and checkpoint inhibitors had been received by roughly 40% of dose-escalation patients. Three dose-escalation patients achieved partial responses, one with hepatocellular carcinoma and two with cutaneous melanoma. The point of sequencing TCRbeta in the periphery was to test whether ivuxolimab changed TCR sequence diversity and drove clonal T-cell expansion. The paper reports the monotherapy dose-escalation portion (N of about 51 patients) of the phase I ivuxolimab trial. Overall study results and their limits: Low levels of normalized T-cell clonal expansion were also shown by some nonresponding patients. In the 0.1-3.0 mg/kg groups, partial responders had among the lowest normalized peripheral clonal expansion, particularly in CD8+ T cells. Clonal expansion of both CD4+ and CD8+ blood T cells was observed from baseline to week 6 at doses 0.1 to 3.0 mg/kg. On average, CD8+ T cells showed more expanded clones than CD4+ T cells after ivuxolimab. The antigen specificity of the peripheral T cells that underwent clonal expansion was not determined.

As concerns this clone: Its binding antigen is unknown. It has no much larger one-base neighbor in the sample; base qualities were not kept.

The trial excluded patients who had a history of autoimmune disease or were on systemic immunosuppression. Peripheral blood for TCR sequencing was collected from all dose cohorts at baseline, on cycle 4 day 1, and on cycle 7 day 1. The samples were drawn from a first-in-human, open-label, multicenter phase I dose-escalation trial of ivuxolimab. Adults with locally advanced or metastatic melanoma, renal cell, hepatocellular, or head and neck squamous cell carcinoma were enrolled in the trial. CD4+ and CD8+ T cells were sorted separately from peripheral blood before TCR sequencing. Genomic DNA was extracted from sorted cells for sequencing of the TCRbeta CDR3 region. TCRbeta CDR3 regions were sequenced using the immunoSEQ Assay. TCRdb limited this immuneACCESS table to in-frame rearrangements with V and J called. A share of clones is missing; checked studies link under half to unresolved V genes, and the rest is unexplained. For this sample the table gives tens of thousands of clones, of which 75% to 95% were detected only once. The ten largest clones add up to approximately 7% of the sample.

The CDR1 and CDR2 encoded by the germline V gene are MNHEY and SVGAGI. Trimmed from V: 6 bases; trimmed from J: 8 bases; junction bases lacking a gene match: 7. Its CDR3 holds 13 amino acids, cysteine through phenylalanine. The sequence is cut down to CDR3 DNA, 39 bases in frame from base 1. The source was CD4+ or CD8+ T cells sorted from blood, collected in a trial of the OX40 agonist ivuxolimab. The clonotype comes from an adult with an advanced solid tumor such as melanoma, head and neck, liver or kidney cancer. The chain uses TRBV6-5 and TRBJ2-4; 7 nucleotides in the junction match TRBD1. The CDR3 sequence is CASRVQGTDIQYF. The DNA sequence is TGTGCCAGCAGAGTACAGGGGACGGACATTCAGTACTTC.